A single T cell receptor (beta chain) is shown here with its context. Germline CDR1 is GTSNPN and CDR2 is SVGIG (reference sequence). Trimming took 4 bases from V and 4 from J; bases not matched to a gene: 23. The CDR3 totals 21 residues. The data were taken from a study of Ad26.COV2.S vaccination and SARS-CoV-2 variants. The treatment was: 19 received Ad26.COV2.S at low or high dose, single or two shots; five or six received placebo; per-sample allocation not given. Sampling happened 63 days after the first vaccine or placebo injection. Measured with immunoSEQ multiplex PCR; TCRdb has only the in-frame clones, and not every one. Here the sample spans about 480,000 clones, around nine tenths being singletons.

The sequences come from peripheral blood, collected in a trial of Ad26.COV2.S vaccine versus placebo. The TCR was taken from a person between 18 and 65 years old who received the Ad26.COV2.S COVID-19 vaccine or a placebo. The rearrangement links TRBV30 to TRBJ2-3; TRBD2 agrees at 13 bases. CDR3 in amino acids: CAWTMSRTSGSLPQESDTQYF. CDR3 DNA: TGTGCCTGGACGATGAGCCGGACTAGCGGGAGTCTCCCGCAAGAATCAGATACGCAGTATTTT.